Detailed here is one T cell receptor (beta chain). These data come from a study of blood T cell repertoires in COVID-19. Study-level background: The samples span acute and convalescent COVID-19 from the United States, Italy and Spain. PBMCs, B-cell-depleted T cells, or T cells provided the cDNA or gDNA that made up the material.

Germline V gene lookup returns CDR1 SGHTA and CDR2 FQGNSA. V was pared by 1 base and J by 4 bases, with 11 bases between. This CDR3 is 15 amino acids long. In the original analysis: Estimates of nucleated cell counts were drawn from the amplification of reference gene primers. Sequencing was performed with immunoSEQ multiplex PCR; in TCRdb, only in-frame clones are kept and a portion is missing. The D gene and trimming were derived from the DNA, and the V and J assignments and clone size from that table. The sample includes roughly 200,000 clones, over 80% of them seen just once. The gene calls are TRBV7-2 and TRBJ1-3; D gene unclear. The sequenced material came from peripheral blood. This clonotype was sampled from a man in his forties with acute or convalescent COVID-19. CDR3 in DNA: TGTGCCAGCAGCTTAGTAGTCGGGGAGGGAAACACCATATATTTT. Translation: CASSLVVGEGNTIYF.